The 10 T cell receptor beta chains given below trace back to one sample, sequenced in a study of T cell responses to AZD1222 COVID-19 vaccine. The method was immunoSEQ multiplex PCR; TCRdb's version includes in-frame clones alone and lacks a portion of them. The sample has some 60,000 clones, 70% to 80% seen once. Material: peripheral blood, obtained 28 days after the second AZD1222 dose. The receptor source for this set is an adult who received the AZD1222 COVID-19 vaccine.

The V gene is TRBV18, the J gene TRBJ2-6, with no clear D. Trimming removed 2 bases from V and 0 bases from J, with 11 bases in between. This CDR3 is 17 amino acids long. The germline V gene has CDR1 KGHSH and CDR2 LQKENI. CDR3 amino acids: CASSPGAGLSGANVLTF. DNA for the CDR3: TGTGCCAGCTCACCAGGCGCAGGCCTCTCTGGGGCCAACGTCCTGACTTTC.

The J gene is TRBJ1-1, the V gene TRBV7-6; D is perhaps TRBD1 (6 bases). CDR1 is SGHVS, CDR2 FNYEAQ, per germline. V lost 5 bases and J lost 0, with 13 bases in between. This CDR3 is 15 amino acids long. The CDR3 sequence is CASSRSQGLNTEAFF. The CDR3 nucleotides are TGTGCCAGCAGCCGATCACAGGGTTTGAACACTGAAGCTTTCTTT.

This chain uses TRBV10-1 with TRBJ2-2; 7 nucleotides line up with TRBD1. Germline V gene lookup returns CDR1 WNHNN and CDR2 SYGVQD (reference sequence). The CDR3 has 15 residues. With 7 bases clipped from V and 0 bases from J, the junction kept 5 bases outside the gene matches. CDR3 sequence: CASTGDSANTGELFF. The CDR3 DNA is TGCGCCAGCACCGGGGACAGCGCGAACACCGGGGAGCTGTTTTTT.

This clone was recorded once. J is TRBJ1-1 and V is TRBV5-8; D is ambiguous. This CDR3 spans 13 amino acids. Looked up from germline, CDR1 is SGHTS and CDR2 is YDEGEE. The germline V and J ends were trimmed by 6 bases and 6 bases, with 15 bases remaining between them. This CDR3 is CASKPRGVSEAFF. DNA for the CDR3: TGTGCCAGCAAACCCCGGGGAGTGTCTGAAGCTTTCTTT.

The chain uses TRBV28 and TRBJ1-6; the D gene is possibly TRBD1 (6 bases). Germline V CDR1 and CDR2: MDHEN, SYDVKM. CDR3 length: 15 residues. Trimming removed 4 bases at V and 7 bases at J, with 14 bases between. The CDR3 spells CASSSQGFGNSPLHF. CDR3 coding DNA: TGTGCCAGCAGTTCCCAGGGGTTCGGCAATTCACCCCTCCACTTT. The complete variable domain, with remaining parts taken from reference TRBV28 and TRBJ1-6, reads DVKVTQSSRYLVKRTGEKVFLECVQDMDHENMFWYRQDPGLGLRLIYFSYDVKMKEKGDIPEGYSVSREKKERFSLILESASTNQTSMYLCASSSQGFGNSPLHFGNGTRLTVT.

V and J are TRBV20-1 and TRBJ2-2; tentative D call: TRBD1 (5 bases). CDR1 and CDR2 (germline): DFQATT, SNEGSKA (reference sequence). Trimming stripped 3 bases from V and 2 bases from J, with 10 bases between. The CDR3 extends over 14 amino acids. CDR3: CSASGRANTGELFF. CDR3 sequence (DNA): TGCAGTGCTAGTGGCAGGGCCAACACCGGGGAGCTGTTTTTT.

The chain has TRBV12-3 or TRBV12-4 and TRBJ2-2; D unclear. Trimming took 5 bases from V and 7 from J, leaving 5 bases between them. The CDR3 spans 11 residues. This CDR3 reads CASSPRGELFF. The CDR3 coding sequence is TGTGCCAGCAGTCCCCGCGGGGAGCTGTTTTTT.

Here the CDR3 DNA reads TGTGCCAGCAGTGACAGGCGGGGGGGAGCTACGCAGTATTTT. Protein sequence: CASSDRRGGATQYF. The chain joins TRBV6-4 to TRBJ2-3; TRBD2 aligns across 9 bases. This CDR3 contains 14 residues. Germline trimming cut 2 bases from V and 8 bases from J; bases unmatched to any gene: 5. Per germline, CDR1 MRHNA and CDR2 SNTAGT.

The J gene is TRBJ1-2, the V gene TRBV28, with 7 bases identical to TRBD1. CDR1 and CDR2 from the germline V gene are MDHEN and SYDVKM. V was pared by 8 bases and J by 7 bases, with 7 bases of the junction left unmatched. This CDR3 is 12 amino acids long. CDR3 sequence: CASSPGGGGYTF. CDR3 in DNA: TGTGCCAGCTCCCCAGGGGGGGGTGGCTACACCTTC.

The chain recombines TRBV5-1 with TRBJ2-7; TRBD2 is a possible D gene (6 bases). This CDR3 has 15 amino acids. The V gene lost 4 bases and the J gene lost 5 bases, with 19 bases spanning the gap. Germline CDR1 and CDR2: SGHRS and YFSETQ. For the CDR3, the DNA is TGCGCCAGCAGCACCCCGGGGGACCCCGGGGACGAGCAGTACTTC. It encodes CASSTPGDPGDEQYF.